This TCR beta chain was sequenced during a study of shared clonotypes between healthy human individuals. Produced via immunoSEQ multiplex PCR; TCRdb's table is partial and in-frame only. The sample has 2 million to 3 million clones; 80% to 95% are singletons. V trimming: 4 bases; J trimming: 0 bases; junction bases outside the gene matches: 7. This CDR3 has 16 residues. Per the germline V gene, CDR1 is MNHNS and CDR2 is SASEGT. Material for sequencing was naive CD4+ T cells from PBMCs. This sample's subset: CD45RA+ positively selected. The TCR sequence derives from a man younger than 35 in good health. Some clones in this sample may be carry-over from other donors' samples. This rearrangement joins TRBV6-1 to TRBJ2-7, with 9 bases aligning to TRBD1. The CDR3 here is CASSANPGQGSYEQYF. CDR3 sequence (DNA): TGTGCCAGCAGTGCTAATCCGGGACAGGGCTCCTACGAGCAGTACTTC.